The T cell receptor beta chain under discussion was sequenced for a study of regulatory T cells in long-lasting Graves disease. Trimming took off 7 bases at V and 0 bases at J, with 19 bases between the two ends. Germline lookup yields CDR1 SNHLY and CDR2 FYNNEI. The length of the CDR3 is 16 residues. Notes on the study in general: Persistent Graves' patients showed reduced TCR diversity versus newly diagnosed patients.

Time point in this sample: newly diagnosed GD, antithyroid drugs for less than 3 months. The TCR library was made from RNA extracted from PBMCs. iRepertoire HTBI primers and Arm-PCR of CDR3 regions built TCR beta libraries. One entry per CDR3 protein, called by TCRdb with MiXCR from the multiplex PCR reads. In the table there are 520,000 or so distinct CDR3 sequences, about 12% of which are singletons. This clonotype was recorded at least ten times. Its matching antigen is unknown. Separately, the same data were catalogued under a study of T cells in Graves' hyperthyroidism and ophthalmopathy. From that second work: The HTBI set primed first-round TCR CDR3 RT-PCR. Ophthalmopathy could be told apart from stable hyperthyroidism with a 13 V-J model.

The TCR comes from a woman in her thirties with Graves disease. This chain connects TRBV2 to TRBJ2-7; perhaps TRBD2 as D (6 bases). The sample was peripheral blood mononuclear cells (PBMCs), taken at new diagnosis, from a patient treated with antithyroid drugs. CDR3 coding DNA: TGTGCCAGCACCCAAGGACCGGGACTCATCTCCTACGAGCAGTACTTC. Encoded protein: CASTQGPGLISYEQYF.